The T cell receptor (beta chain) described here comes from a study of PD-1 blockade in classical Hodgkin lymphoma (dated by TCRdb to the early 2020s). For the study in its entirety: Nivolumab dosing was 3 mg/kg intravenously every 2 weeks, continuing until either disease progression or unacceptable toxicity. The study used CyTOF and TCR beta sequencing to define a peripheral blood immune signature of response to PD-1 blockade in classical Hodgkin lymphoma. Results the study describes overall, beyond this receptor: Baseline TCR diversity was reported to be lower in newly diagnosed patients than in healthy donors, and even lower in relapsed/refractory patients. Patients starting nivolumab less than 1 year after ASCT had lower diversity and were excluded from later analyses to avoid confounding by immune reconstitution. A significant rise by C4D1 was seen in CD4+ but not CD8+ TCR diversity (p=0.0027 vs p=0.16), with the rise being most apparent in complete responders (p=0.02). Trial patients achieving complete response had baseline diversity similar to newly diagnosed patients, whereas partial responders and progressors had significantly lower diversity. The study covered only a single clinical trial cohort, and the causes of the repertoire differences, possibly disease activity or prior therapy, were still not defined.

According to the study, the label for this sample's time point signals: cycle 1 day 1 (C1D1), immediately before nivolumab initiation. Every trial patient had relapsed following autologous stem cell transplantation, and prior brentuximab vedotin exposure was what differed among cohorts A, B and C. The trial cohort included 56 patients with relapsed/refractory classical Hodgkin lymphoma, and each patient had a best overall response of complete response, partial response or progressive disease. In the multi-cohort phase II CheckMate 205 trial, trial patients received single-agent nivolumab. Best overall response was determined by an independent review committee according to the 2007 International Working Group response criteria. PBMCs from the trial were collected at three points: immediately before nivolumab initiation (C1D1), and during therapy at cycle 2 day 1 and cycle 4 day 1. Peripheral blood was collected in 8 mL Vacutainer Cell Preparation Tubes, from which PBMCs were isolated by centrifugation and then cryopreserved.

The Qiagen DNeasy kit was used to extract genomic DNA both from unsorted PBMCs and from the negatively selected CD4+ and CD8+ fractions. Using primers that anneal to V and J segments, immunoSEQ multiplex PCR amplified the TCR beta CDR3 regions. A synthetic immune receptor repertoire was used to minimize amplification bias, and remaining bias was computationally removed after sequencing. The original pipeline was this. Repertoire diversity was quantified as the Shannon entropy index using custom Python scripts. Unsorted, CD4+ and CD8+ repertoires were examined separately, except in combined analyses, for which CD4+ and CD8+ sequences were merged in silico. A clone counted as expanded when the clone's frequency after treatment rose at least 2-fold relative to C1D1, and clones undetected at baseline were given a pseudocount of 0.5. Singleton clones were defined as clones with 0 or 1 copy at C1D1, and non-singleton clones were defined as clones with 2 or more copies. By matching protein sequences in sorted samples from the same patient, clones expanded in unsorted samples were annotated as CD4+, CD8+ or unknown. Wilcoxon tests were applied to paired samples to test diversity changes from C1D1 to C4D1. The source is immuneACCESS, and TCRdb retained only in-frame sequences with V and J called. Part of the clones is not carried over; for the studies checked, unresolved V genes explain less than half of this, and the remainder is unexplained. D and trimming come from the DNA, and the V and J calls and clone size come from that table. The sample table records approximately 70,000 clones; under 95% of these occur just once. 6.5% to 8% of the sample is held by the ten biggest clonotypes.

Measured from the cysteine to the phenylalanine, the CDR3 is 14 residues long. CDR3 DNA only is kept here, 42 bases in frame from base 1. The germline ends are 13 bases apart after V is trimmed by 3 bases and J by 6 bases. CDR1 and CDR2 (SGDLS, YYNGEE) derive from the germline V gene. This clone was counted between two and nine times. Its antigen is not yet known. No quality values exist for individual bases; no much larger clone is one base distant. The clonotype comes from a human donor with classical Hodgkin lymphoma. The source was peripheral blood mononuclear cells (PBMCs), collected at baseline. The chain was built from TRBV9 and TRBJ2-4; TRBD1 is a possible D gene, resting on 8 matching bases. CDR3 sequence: CASSAGGQGNIQYF. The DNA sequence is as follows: TGTGCCAGCAGCGCGGGAGGACAGGGAAACATTCAGTACTTC.